Detailed here is one T cell receptor (beta chain). The CDR3 is 13 residues long. Trimming removed 4 bases at V and 2 bases at J, with 8 bases between. Germline V gene data show CDR1 as LNHDA and CDR2 as SQIVND (reference sequence). The data belong to a study of blood T cell repertoires in COVID-19. Original processing notes: The authors estimated nucleated cell counts from reference gene primer amplification. Sequencing was performed with immunoSEQ multiplex PCR; in TCRdb, only in-frame clones are kept and a portion is missing. That table gives V, J and clone size, and the DNA gave D and trimming. The sample holds around 460,000 clones; around 90% are singletons and the top ten take roughly 0.84%.

Sequences were obtained from peripheral blood. The sequence was obtained from a man between 18 and 35 years old with COVID-19, enrolled during active disease. The chain recombines TRBV19 with TRBJ2-5, with D maybe TRBD2 (5 bases). The CDR3 DNA follows: TGTGCCAGTAGTACTAGAGGGCAAGAGACCCAGTACTTC. This translates into CASSTRGQETQYF.